The clone carrying this TCR beta chain showed up just a few times. Its antigen is not known. The identical CDR3 is also encoded by other nucleotide sequences in the sample. Donors, healthy HIV-negative adults, lacked recent acute infections or vaccinations. The sample belongs to a study of shared clonotypes between healthy human individuals. Findings and limits, study-wide: Across subsets, estimated richness was generally greater for naive than for memory populations.

Replicate PCRs run on sorted subsets employed 200 ng DNA, around 31,000 T cell genomes. Original handling: With immunoSEQ giving junction-only sequences and no quality scores, filtering differed. The repertoire was sequenced with immunoSEQ multiplex PCR; TCRdb's copy has only in-frame clones and lacks some. Clone size and the V and J calls come from that table; the DNA yielded D and trimming. The top ten hold more than 0.1% of the sample, which has about 2 million clones, 85% to 95% seen once. The V end was cut by 0 bases, the J end by 5 bases, with 9 bases between. Germline lookup yields CDR1 SGHNT and CDR2 YYREEE (reference sequence). This CDR3 region has 15 residues.

The sequencing sample was made of naive CD4+ T cells sorted from blood. Specified subset: CD45RA+ positively selected. This TCR was sampled from a man between 18 and 29 years old in good health. J is TRBJ1-6 and V is TRBV5-4, with unresolved D. As DNA, the CDR3 is TGTGCCAGCAGCTTGGTGGGAACGGATAATTCACCCCTCCACTTT. Translation gives CASSLVGTDNSPLHF.